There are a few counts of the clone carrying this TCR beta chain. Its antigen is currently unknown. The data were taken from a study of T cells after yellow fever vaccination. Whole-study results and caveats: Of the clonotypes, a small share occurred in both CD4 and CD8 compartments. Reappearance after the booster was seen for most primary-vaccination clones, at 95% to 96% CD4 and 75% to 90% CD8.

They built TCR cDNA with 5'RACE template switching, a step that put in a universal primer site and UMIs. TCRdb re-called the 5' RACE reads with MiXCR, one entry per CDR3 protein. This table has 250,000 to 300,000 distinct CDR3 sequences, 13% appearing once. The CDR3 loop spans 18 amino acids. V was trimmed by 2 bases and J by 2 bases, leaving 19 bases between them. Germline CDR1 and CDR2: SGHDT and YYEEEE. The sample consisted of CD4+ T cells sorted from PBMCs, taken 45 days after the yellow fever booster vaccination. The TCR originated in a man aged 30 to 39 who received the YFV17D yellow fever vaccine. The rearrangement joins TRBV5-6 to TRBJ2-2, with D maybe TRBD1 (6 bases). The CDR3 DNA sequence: TGTGCCAGCAGCTTCTTATCCGGGACAAAAACTAACACCGGGGAGCTGTTTTTT. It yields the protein CASSFLSGTKTNTGELFF.